What follows describes a single T cell receptor (beta chain). Its matching antigen is unknown. This sample was included in a study of cytomegalovirus exposure and HLA in healthy donors. The study's findings and limits: CMV serostatus was the sole immune exposure data available. Based on reports, TCR beta sequences accurately predicted HLA-A and HLA-B alleles for most subjects.

These donors, healthy bone marrow donors, were studied. With 60 Vbeta and 13 Jbeta primers, the PCR was carried out. Libraries were prepared by immunoSEQ multiplex PCR; TCRdb keeps only in-frame clonotypes and omits some of them. In the table there are more than 60,000 clones, about 78% of which are singletons. Germline-derived CDR1 and CDR2 are SGHTA and FQGNSA. V trimming: 1 base; J trimming: 9 bases; junction bases outside the gene matches: 7. The CDR3 covers 16 residues. The sequencing sample was made of PBMCs. The chain joins TRBV7-2 to TRBJ1-6; 9 bases match TRBD1. The receptor was isolated from a woman aged 40 to 50 in good health and CMV-seropositive. The CDR3: CASSLEGGQGFSPLHF. The CDR3 DNA follows: TGTGCCAGCAGCTTAGAGGGGGGACAGGGCTTTTCACCCCTCCACTTT.